The subject of this entry is one TCR beta chain. The CDR3 sequence is 15 residues long. Germline-derived CDR1 and CDR2 are DFQATT and SNEGSKA (reference sequence). Trimming removed 5 bases from V and 8 bases from J; junction bases left unmatched: 9. cDNA was made from around 0.45 ug RNA using alpha and beta constant primers. Separate chain-specific third strand synthesis with multiplexing indices produced the alpha and beta libraries. TCRdb reprocessed the 5' RACE reads with MiXCR, giving one entry per CDR3 protein. The top ten clones hold over 5.5% of a sample with some 13,000 distinct CDR3 sequences, around 10% of them seen once. The source of the sample is a study of HIV-infected patients and healthy controls. No cell fractionation was done, so the repertoire covers all unsorted peripheral blood T cells.

Specimen: blood. The rearrangement uses TRBV20-1 and TRBJ2-1; 13 bases map to TRBD2. The origin of this receptor is an adult in good health. CDR3: CSAAKRTSGSDEQFF. CDR3 nucleotides: TGCAGTGCTGCCAAACGGACTAGCGGGAGTGATGAGCAGTTCTTC.